The 23 T cell receptor beta chains listed next were all sequenced from one sample in a study of identical twins. TCRdb independently ran MiXCR on the 5' RACE reads; one entry per CDR3 protein. The table shows about 220,000 distinct CDR3 sequences, with 5% to 7% occurring only once. These data were likewise used in another study, on T cells expressing NK-cell markers.

The sample comprised CD8+ T cells sorted from blood. These TCRs come from a woman younger than 35 in good health.

This clonotype was observed at least ten times. The genes are TRBV20-1 and TRBJ2-1; TRBD1 is a possible D gene (6 bases). CDR1 is DFQATT and CDR2 is SNEGSKA in the germline V gene (reference sequence). This CDR3 is 13 amino acids long. V lost 6 bases to trimming and J lost 7 bases, with 16 bases between them. The CDR3 DNA sequence: TGCAGTGCGCGGCAGGGGATAAGGAATGAGCAGTTCTTC. It translates to CSARQGIRNEQFF.

In this sample, this clonotype turned up many times. The chain employs TRBV12-3 or TRBV12-4 and TRBJ1-1; TRBD1 might be the D (5 bases). Trimming removed 3 bases at V and 0 bases at J, with 14 bases between. The CDR3 totals 16 residues. The CDR3 region has the DNA TGTGCCAGCAGTTTCCATCCCCAGGGTGTGAACACTGAAGCTTTCTTT. Its translation is CASSFHPQGVNTEAFF.

This clonotype was seen ten or more times. The rearrangement uses TRBV5-1 and TRBJ2-7; D is uncertain. Between the trimmed V and J ends, which lost 0 bases and 1 base, there was a span of 11 bases. Germline lookup yields CDR1 SGHRS and CDR2 YFSETQ. The CDR3 spans 15 residues. CDR3 amino acids: CASSLDRARSYEQYF. CDR3 sequence (DNA): TGCGCCAGCAGCTTGGATCGGGCTCGTTCCTACGAGCAGTACTTC.

This clonotype was seen at least ten times. The genes are TRBV28 and TRBJ2-1, with a tentative D call TRBD1 (5 bases). CDR1 is MDHEN, CDR2 SYDVKM, per germline. The CDR3 has 14 residues. Trimming removed 3 bases at V and 8 bases at J, with 14 bases between. DNA for the CDR3: TGTGCCAGCAGTTTTGGGTCGGCAGGGTATGAGCAGTTCTTC. Translation gives CASSFGSAGYEQFF.

The gene calls are TRBV11-2 and TRBJ2-3, with 8 nucleotides matching TRBD2. The CDR3 has 18 amino acids. The V gene's germline CDR1 is SGHAT and CDR2 FQNNGV. V dropped 3 bases and J dropped 1; count of bases not matched to a gene: 12. CDR3 region: CASSLVSSGSGGTDTQYF. The CDR3 nucleotides read TGTGCCAGCAGCTTGGTATCGAGCGGGAGTGGGGGCACAGATACGCAGTATTTT.

This clonotype was counted between two and nine times. This rearrangement joins TRBV12-3 or TRBV12-4 to TRBJ2-3; D is unclear. The CDR3 length is 17 residues. V dropped 4 bases and J dropped 2 bases, with 19 bases sitting between them. Written as DNA, the CDR3 is TGTGCCAGCAGTTCCCCACTCGCGGCTATAGACACAGATACGCAGTATTTT. Translated: CASSSPLAAIDTDTQYF.

The rearrangement joins TRBV12-3 or TRBV12-4 to TRBJ1-1; D remains unclear. Trimming shortened V by 5 bases and J by 8 bases, and 12 bases separated the two germline ends. CDR3 size: 12 residues. CDR3 bases: TGTGCCAGCAGTGCGTCGTTACCCGAAGCTTTCTTT. Residues: CASSASLPEAFF.

The rearrangement joins TRBV7-9 to TRBJ2-7, with 9 positions matching TRBD2. The CDR3 loop spans 15 amino acids. The V and J ends lost 4 bases and 5 bases, in that order; junction bases with no gene match: 9. The germline V gene encodes CDR1 SEHNR and CDR2 FQNEAQ (reference sequence). CDR3 sequence (DNA): TGTGCCAGCAGCTCAGACGGGACTAGCTTCCACGAGCAGTACTTC. Protein sequence: CASSSDGTSFHEQYF.

This clonotype has only a few counts. The rearrangement uses TRBV27 and TRBJ1-2; D is possibly TRBD1 (5 bases). This CDR3 region has 15 residues. The V end lost 4 bases, the J end lost 4 bases, and 16 bases lay between the germline ends. In germline, CDR1 is MNHEY, CDR2 SMNVEV (reference sequence). CDR3 DNA sequence: TGTGCCAGCAGTTCCAGGGCCCAGGCGGCCTATGGCTACACCTTC. It is translated as CASSSRAQAAYGYTF.

The table lists this clonotype with a few counts. The V and J genes are TRBV5-1 and TRBJ2-1; D is uncertain. The CDR3 has 13 residues. Germline V lookup: CDR1 SGHRS, CDR2 YFSETQ. Trimming stripped 2 bases from V and 7 bases from J, with 10 bases between. The CDR3 spells CASSFRFENEQFF. The DNA of the CDR3 is TGCGCCAGCAGCTTCCGGTTTGAGAATGAGCAGTTCTTC.

This clonotype has at least ten counts. The chain employs TRBV7-2 and TRBJ1-2; D call uncertain. V was clipped by 5 bases and J by 4 bases, with 17 bases between them. The CDR3 is 15 amino acids. Per the germline V gene, CDR1 is SGHTA and CDR2 is FQGNSA. The CDR3 here is CASSEFSAGSYGYTF. The DNA for the CDR3 is TGTGCCAGCAGCGAATTTAGTGCGGGGTCCTATGGCTACACCTTC.

This clonotype has a count of ten or more. The chain is built from TRBV29-1 and TRBJ1-2; 7 bases align to TRBD1. Germline V gives CDR1 SQVTM, CDR2 ANQGSEA. J lost 3 bases, V lost 7 bases, and 8 bases had no gene match. The CDR3 sequence is 13 residues long. The chain's CDR3 is CSAAGDSYYGYTF. Here the CDR3 DNA reads TGCAGCGCCGCCGGGGACAGCTACTATGGCTACACCTTC.

This clonotype appeared many times. The genes are TRBV4-3 and TRBJ1-6; 9 bases are a match to TRBD1. The CDR3 has 16 residues. Germline V CDR1 and CDR2: LGHNA, YSLEER. With 4 bases clipped from V and 6 bases from J, the junction kept 7 bases outside the gene matches. CDR3 sequence reads: CASSLTGTGSNSPLHF. The CDR3 DNA reads TGCGCCAGCAGCCTGACCGGGACAGGGAGTAATTCACCCCTCCACTTT.

This clonotype has a handful of counts. The chain is built from TRBV7-9 and TRBJ2-3; no firm D call. Germline CDR1 is SEHNR and CDR2 is FQNEAQ (reference sequence). The CDR3 loop spans 15 amino acids. V was clipped by 10 bases and J by 3 bases, with 20 bases between them. CDR3 sequence (DNA): TGTGCCATCAGTCCCCCGGGTTTCGGAACAGATACGCAGTATTTT. Its translation: CAISPPGFGTDTQYF. Full variable domain (rest looked up from reference TRBV7-9 and TRBJ2-3): DTGVSQNPRHKITKRGQNVTFRCDPISEHNRLYWYRQTLGQGPEFLTYFQNEAQLEKSRLLSDRFSAERPKGSFSTLEIQRTEQGDSAMYLCAISPPGFGTDTQYFGPGTRLTVL.

A few counts support this clonotype. The CDR3 DNA follows: TGTGCCAGCCAATTAGCGGGAGGTTCCTACGAGCAGTACTTC. Protein: CASQLAGGSYEQYF. The chain couples TRBV2 to TRBJ2-7; 10 bases map to TRBD2. CDR1 and CDR2 from the germline V gene are SNHLY and FYNNEI. The CDR3 contains 14 residues. V was clipped by 8 bases and J by 1 base; unmatched bases: 5.

The chain joins TRBV4-3 to TRBJ2-3; 7 positions agree with TRBD2. Germline CDR1 reads LGHNA; CDR2 reads YSLEER. Unmatched junction bases numbered 7, after V lost 1 base and J lost 3 bases. The CDR3 consists of 16 residues. DNA of the CDR3: TGCGCCAGCAGCCAAGCATTGCGGGAGCGGACAGATACGCAGTATTTT. It is translated as CASSQALRERTDTQYF.

This clonotype was counted only a few times. The rearrangement uses TRBV4-1 and TRBJ2-1; 7 positions match TRBD2. V lost 8 bases and J lost 5; bases outside the gene matches: 12. From germline, CDR1 is MGHRA and CDR2 YSYEKL. The CDR3 consists of 15 residues. CDR3 amino acids: CASREVGYNDNEQFF. Written as DNA, the CDR3 is TGCGCCAGCCGGGAGGTGGGTTACAACGACAATGAGCAGTTCTTC.

This clonotype was seen repeatedly, ten times or more. The chain recombines TRBV5-5 with TRBJ2-2; no reliable D call. Deletions cut 4 bases from V and 1 base from J, with 5 bases between. From germline, CDR1 is SGHKS and CDR2 YYEKEE (reference sequence). CDR3 size: 13 residues. The CDR3 sequence is CASSPGNTGELFF. DNA for the CDR3: TGTGCCAGCAGCCCAGGGAACACCGGGGAGCTGTTTTTT.

This clonotype has just a few counts. V gene TRBV6-1 combines with J gene TRBJ2-6; D is possibly TRBD1 (5 bases). The V and J ends lost 6 bases and 3 bases respectively, with 12 bases between them. Per germline, CDR1 MNHNS and CDR2 SASEGT. This CDR3 comprises 15 residues. CDR3 nucleotides: TGTGCCAGCAGACCTGGACATCTTGGGGCCAACGTCCTGACTTTC. It translates to CASRPGHLGANVLTF.

The chain is built from TRBV13 and TRBJ2-4; 8 bases line up with TRBD2. The CDR3 has 16 amino acids. Germline loops: CDR1 PRHDT, CDR2 FYEKMQ (reference sequence). J gave up 0 bases and V 5 bases, and 6 bases lay outside the gene matches. The CDR3 loop is CASSTGGGLAKNIQYF. For the CDR3, the DNA is TGTGCCAGCAGCACCGGGGGGGGCCTAGCCAAAAACATTCAGTACTTC.

This clonotype was observed many times. This chain joins TRBV27 and TRBJ2-7, with D uncertain. The CDR3 covers 14 residues. Trimming took 3 bases from V and 1 from J, leaving 10 bases between them. Germline V lookup: CDR1 MNHEY, CDR2 SMNVEV (reference sequence). DNA of the CDR3: TGTGCCAGCAGTTTTGGGCCAGGTTCCTACGAGCAGTACTTC. Its translation is CASSFGPGSYEQYF.

This clonotype was seen only a few times. The chain recombines TRBV7-8 with TRBJ2-7; D gene uncertain. Trimming pared 2 bases from V and 4 bases from J, leaving 9 bases between. The V gene's germline CDR1 is SGHVS and CDR2 FQNEAQ. CDR3 length: 13 amino acids. The CDR3: CASSLRPEYEQYF. The CDR3 DNA is TGTGCCAGCAGCTTACGCCCGGAGTACGAGCAGTACTTC.

This clonotype was observed many times. The chain couples TRBV7-9 to TRBJ2-7; possibly TRBD1 or TRBD2 for D (6 bases each). The CDR3 length is 15 residues. Looked up from germline, CDR1 is SEHNR and CDR2 is FQNEAQ (reference sequence). V was cut by 7 bases and J by 2 bases, with 18 bases left in between. CDR3 sequence (DNA): TGTGCCAGCACCCCGCAACAGGGAGGCACCTACGAGCAGTACTTC. This sequence encodes CASTPQQGGTYEQYF.